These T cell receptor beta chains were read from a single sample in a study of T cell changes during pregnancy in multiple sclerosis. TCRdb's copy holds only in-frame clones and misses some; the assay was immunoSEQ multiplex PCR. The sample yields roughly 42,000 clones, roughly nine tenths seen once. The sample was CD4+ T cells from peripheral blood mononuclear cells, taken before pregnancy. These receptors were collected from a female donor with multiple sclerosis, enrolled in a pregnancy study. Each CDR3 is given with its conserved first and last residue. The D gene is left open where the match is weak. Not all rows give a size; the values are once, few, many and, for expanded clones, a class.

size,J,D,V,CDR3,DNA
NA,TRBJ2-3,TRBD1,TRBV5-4,CASSSGQITDTQYF,TGTGCCAGCAGCTCGGGACAGATCACAGATACGCAGTATTTT
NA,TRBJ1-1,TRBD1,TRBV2,CASSWDRGDTEAFF,TGTGCCAGCAGTTGGGACAGGGGTGACACTGAAGCTTTCTTT
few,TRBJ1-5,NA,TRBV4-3,CASSQIRDYSNQPQHF,TGCGCCAGCAGCCAAATCCGGGACTATAGCAATCAGCCCCAGCATTTT
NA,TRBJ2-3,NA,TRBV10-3,CAISNLQGSNTDTQYF,TGTGCCATCAGCAACCTACAGGGTTCTAACACAGATACGCAGTATTTT
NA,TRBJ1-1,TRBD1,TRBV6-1,CASSDRTGGLTFATEAFF,TGTGCCAGCAGTGATAGGACAGGGGGCCTCACGTTTGCCACTGAAGCTTTCTTT
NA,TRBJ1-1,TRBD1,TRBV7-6,CASSARQGDTEAFF,TGTGCCAGCAGCGCTAGACAGGGCGACACTGAAGCTTTCTTT
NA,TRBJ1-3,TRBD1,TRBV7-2,CASSPGQGAGGNTIYF,TGTGCCAGCAGTCCCGGACAGGGGGCGGGTGGAAACACCATATATTTT
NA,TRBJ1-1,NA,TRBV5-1,CASSLGTQGANTEAFF,TGCGCCAGCAGCTTGGGGACACAAGGGGCGAACACTGAAGCTTTCTTT
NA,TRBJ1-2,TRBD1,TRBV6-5,CASSRDSLTGGYTF,TGTGCCAGCAGCCGGGACAGTCTTACTGGGGGCTACACCTTC
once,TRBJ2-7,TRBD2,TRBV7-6,CASSLEGASGASSYEQYF,TGTGCCAGCAGCTTAGAGGGCGCTAGCGGGGCTAGCTCCTACGAGCAGTACTTC
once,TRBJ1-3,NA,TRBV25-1,CASSESGVSGNTIYF,TGTGCCAGCAGTGAATCGGGGGTCTCTGGAAACACCATATATTTT
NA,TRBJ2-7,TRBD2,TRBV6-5,CASRYTGGPNEQYF,TGTGCCAGCAGGTACACGGGGGGTCCCAACGAGCAGTACTTC
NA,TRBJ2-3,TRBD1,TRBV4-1,CASSPRQGGTDTQYF,TGCGCCAGCAGCCCCAGACAGGGGGGGACAGATACGCAGTATTTT
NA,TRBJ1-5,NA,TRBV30,CAWSVGVNQPQHF,TGTGCCTGGAGTGTAGGGGTAAATCAGCCCCAGCATTTT
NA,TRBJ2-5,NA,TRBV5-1,CASSLFGGGGETQYF,TGCGCCAGCAGCTTGTTTGGCGGGGGCGGGGAGACCCAGTACTTC
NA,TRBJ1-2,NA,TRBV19,CASSFQVWGYTF,TGTGCCAGTAGTTTCCAGGTCTGGGGCTACACCTTC
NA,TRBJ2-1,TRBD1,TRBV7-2,CASSIPGQREFF,TGTGCCAGCAGCATACCGGGACAGAGAGAGTTCTTC
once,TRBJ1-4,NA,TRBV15,CATSWSGGTNEKLFF,TGTGCCACCAGCTGGTCTGGGGGCACTAATGAAAAACTGTTTTTT
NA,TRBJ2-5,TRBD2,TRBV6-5,CASSTRRGSGETQYF,TGTGCCAGCAGTACAAGGCGGGGGTCGGGGGAGACCCAGTACTTC
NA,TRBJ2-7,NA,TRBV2,CASSDGLYQTYEQYF,TGTGCCAGCAGTGATGGGCTCTATCAAACCTACGAGCAGTACTTC
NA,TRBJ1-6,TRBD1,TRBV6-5,CASSGPGQGTSPLHF,TGTGCCAGCAGCGGGCCGGGACAGGGTACTTCACCCCTCCACTTT
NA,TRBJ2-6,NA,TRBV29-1,CSATLGDRASGANVLTF,TGCAGCGCAACACTAGGAGATCGGGCCTCTGGGGCCAACGTCCTGACTTTC
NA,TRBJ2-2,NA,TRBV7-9,CASYKIRGFTGELFF,TGTGCCAGCTATAAGATTAGGGGATTCACCGGGGAGCTGTTTTTT
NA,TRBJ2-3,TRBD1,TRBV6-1,CASSDIRGSTDTQYF,TGTGCCAGCAGTGATATCAGGGGGTCGACAGATACGCAGTATTTT
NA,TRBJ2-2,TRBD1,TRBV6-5,CASSRQGSTGELFF,TGTGCCAGCAGTCGACAGGGTTCTACCGGGGAGCTGTTTTTT
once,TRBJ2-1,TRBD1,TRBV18,CASSPLGQGAGNPYNEQFF,TGTGCCAGCTCACCATTGGGACAGGGGGCGGGTAACCCTTACAATGAGCAGTTCTTC
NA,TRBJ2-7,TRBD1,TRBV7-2,CASSLDNRGRDEQYF,TGTGCCAGCAGCTTAGACAACAGGGGGCGGGACGAGCAGTACTTC
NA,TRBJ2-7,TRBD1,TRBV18,CASSPRNRQGASYEQYF,TGTGCCAGCTCACCGAGAAACAGACAGGGGGCTTCCTACGAGCAGTACTTC
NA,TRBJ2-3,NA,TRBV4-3,CASSLQGSDTQYF,TGCGCCAGCAGCCTTCAGGGGTCAGATACGCAGTATTTT
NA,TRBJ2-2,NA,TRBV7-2,CASRYTGNNAGELFF,TGTGCCAGCAGGTACACCGGGAACAACGCCGGGGAGCTGTTTTTT
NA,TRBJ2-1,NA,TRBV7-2,CASRPTGPPHEQFF,TGTGCCAGCAGACCGACAGGCCCCCCCCATGAGCAGTTCTTC
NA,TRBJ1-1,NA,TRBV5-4,CASSFYSGTEAFF,TGTGCCAGCAGCTTTTACTCCGGCACTGAAGCTTTCTTT
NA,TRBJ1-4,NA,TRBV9,CASSVHAKPEKLFF,TGTGCCAGCAGCGTGCACGCTAAACCTGAAAAACTGTTTTTT
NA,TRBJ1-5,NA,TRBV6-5,CASSYLAQNQPQHF,TGTGCCAGCAGTTACTTGGCTCAAAATCAGCCCCAGCATTTT
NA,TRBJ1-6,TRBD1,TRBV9,CASSVRGQNSPLHF,TGTGCCAGCAGCGTCAGGGGGCAGAATTCACCCCTCCACTTT
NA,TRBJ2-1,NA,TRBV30,CAGSHLGVEQFF,TGTGCCGGGAGCCATTTAGGGGTTGAGCAGTTCTTC
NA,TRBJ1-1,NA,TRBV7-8,CASSLVRKNTEAFF,TGTGCCAGCAGCTTAGTCAGGAAGAACACTGAAGCTTTCTTT
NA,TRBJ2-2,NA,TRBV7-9,CASSFLRAQLLNTGELFF,TGTGCCAGCAGCTTCTTAAGAGCCCAACTCTTGAACACCGGGGAGCTGTTTTTT
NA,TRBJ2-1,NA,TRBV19,CASSPRTRGYSYNEQFF,TGTGCCAGTAGTCCTCGGACTAGGGGGTACTCCTACAATGAGCAGTTCTTC
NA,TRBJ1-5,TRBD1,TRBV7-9,CASSLGGQNNQPQHF,TGTGCCAGCAGCTTAGGGGGACAGAACAATCAGCCCCAGCATTTT
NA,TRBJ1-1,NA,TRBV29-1,CSVVRGTEAFF,TGCAGCGTTGTAAGAGGCACTGAAGCTTTCTTT
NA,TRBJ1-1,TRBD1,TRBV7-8,CASTTRQGAMNTEAFF,TGTGCCAGCACCACGAGACAGGGTGCTATGAACACTGAAGCTTTCTTT